Each of the 27 T cell receptor beta chains below was sequenced from the same sample in a study of blood T cells in healthy people across ages. It was with a sample-barcoded 5' primer and a J-beta primer mix that a second PCR of roughly 6 to 12 cycles was run. TCRdb analysed the 5' RACE reads with MiXCR anew, one entry per CDR3 protein. In the table there are over 950,000 distinct CDR3 sequences, 51% of which are singletons. Sequences were obtained from blood. All receptors derive from a woman aged 55-70 years in good health.

V gene TRBV6-6 combines with J gene TRBJ1-5, with a tentative D call TRBD1 (5 bases). The CDR3 totals 14 residues. V gave up 7 bases and J gave up 6 bases, with 16 bases separating them. Looked up from germline, CDR1 is MNHNY and CDR2 is SVGAGI (reference sequence). The CDR3: CASTPTGGPQPQHF. CDR3 coding DNA: TGTGCCAGCACCCCTACGGGGGGTCCTCAGCCCCAGCATTTT.

In regard to this clonotype: One junction end disagrees with the germline gene, perhaps due to a read error. The chain employs TRBV20-1 and TRBJ1-2, with D uncertain. The CDR3 consists of 14 residues. Per germline, CDR1 DFQATT and CDR2 SNEGSKA (reference sequence). The CDR3 DNA sequence: TGCAGTGCTAGAGATCTAGGCGGGCTACGAGGCTGCACCTTC. It specifies CSARDLGGLRGCTF.

Only a few counts were recorded for this clonotype. V usage is TRBV29-1 and J usage is TRBJ2-3; no definite D call. The CDR3 is 11 amino acids. From germline, CDR1 is SQVTM and CDR2 ANQGSEA. This CDR3 is CTARKGDTQYF. CDR3 nucleotide sequence: TGCACCGCCCGCAAGGGTGATACGCAGTATTTT.

The chain joins TRBV5-6 to TRBJ2-7; D uncertain. CDR1 and CDR2 (germline): SGHDT, YYEEEE. The CDR3 contains 13 residues. V lost 1 base and J lost 2, with 7 bases in between. Here the CDR3 DNA reads TGTGCCAGCAGCTTGCAACAAGCCTACGAGCAGTACTTC. It specifies CASSLQQAYEQYF.

V gene TRBV28 combines with J gene TRBJ2-3; 8 bases are shared with TRBD1. Germline V gene lookup returns CDR1 MDHEN and CDR2 SYDVKM. This CDR3 has 15 amino acids. The ends lost 3 bases at V and 2 bases at J; junction bases unmatched: 4. The CDR3: CASSFEDRVTDTQYF. The CDR3 DNA sequence: TGTGCCAGCAGTTTCGAGGACAGGGTCACAGATACGCAGTATTTT.

In this sample, this clonotype turned up a few times. The chain combines TRBV6-2 or TRBV6-3 with TRBJ2-3; a weak D match, TRBD1 (5 bases). V was pared by 2 bases and J by 8 bases, with 8 bases between. Germline V CDR1 and CDR2: MNHEY, SVGEGT. The CDR3 length is 12 residues. Written as DNA, the CDR3 is TGTGCCAGCAGTTACCAGCAGGGTACGCAGTATTTT. As protein: CASSYQQGTQYF.

This clonotype was picked up one time. The J gene is TRBJ2-1, the V gene TRBV7-2, with 16 bases identical to TRBD2. Germline V gene lookup returns CDR1 SGHTA and CDR2 FQGNSA. The J segment lost 14 bases and the V segment lost 0 bases, leaving 7 bases of the junction unmatched. The CDR3 is 16 residues long. The CDR3 coding sequence is TGTGCCAGCAGCTTAGCAGGGACTAGCGGGAGGGAGCAAAAGTTCTTC. This encodes CASSLAGTSGREQKFF.

The CDR3 sequence is CSVERTEGTQYF. The CDR3 DNA sequence: TGCAGCGTTGAACGGACGGAGGGCACCCAGTACTTC. This chain uses TRBV29-1 with TRBJ2-7, with D possibly TRBD2 on 6 matching bases. The V and J ends lost 2 bases and 10 bases respectively, with 15 bases between them. CDR1 SQVTM and CDR2 ANQGSEA come from the germline V gene. The CDR3 length is 12 residues.

Comment on this clonotype: At one boundary the junction diverges from the germline segment, which might be a read error. The chain joins TRBV5-1 to TRBJ2-7; no clear D. CDR3 size: 15 residues. Germline values: CDR1 SGHRS, CDR2 YFSETQ. The CDR3 loop reads CAGSLEAGSSYEQYF. The CDR3 DNA is TGCGCCGGCAGCTTGGAAGCCGGTAGCTCCTACGAGCAGTACTTC.

There are a few counts of this clonotype. The chain couples TRBV3-1 to TRBJ2-5; TRBD2 aligns across 8 bases. Trimming cost V 3 bases and J 3 bases; bases outside gene matches: 15. CDR3 size: 18 residues. The germline gives CDR1 LGHDT, CDR2 YNNKEL (reference sequence). CDR3 coding DNA: TGTGCCAGCAGCCATGGGACTAGTTGGGGCGGTGTTAAAGAGACCCAGTACTTC. Residues: CASSHGTSWGGVKETQYF.

The rearrangement links TRBV28 to TRBJ2-5; the match to TRBD2 covers 8 bases. Germline V lookup: CDR1 MDHEN, CDR2 SYDVKM. Germline trimming cut 3 bases from V and 4 bases from J; bases unmatched to any gene: 7. This CDR3 is 15 amino acids long. The DNA for the CDR3 is TGTGCCAGCAGTTTTGCGGGAGGCCCGGGAGAGACCCAGTACTTC. Its protein product is CASSFAGGPGETQYF. The whole variable domain, filled in from reference TRBV28 and TRBJ2-5, reads DVKVTQSSRYLVKRTGEKVFLECVQDMDHENMFWYRQDPGLGLRLIYFSYDVKMKEKGDIPEGYSVSREKKERFSLILESASTNQTSMYLCASSFAGGPGETQYFGPGTRLLVL.

This clonotype was seen ten or more times. The chain carries TRBV7-2 and TRBJ2-3; possible D gene TRBD1, 5 bases. This CDR3 contains 11 residues. In germline, CDR1 is SGHTA, CDR2 FQGNSA. The V end was cut by 8 bases, the J end by 6 bases, with 9 bases between. The CDR3 here is CASSRVDTQYF. DNA of the CDR3: TGTGCCAGCTCCAGGGTTGATACGCAGTATTTT.

This clonotype was observed once. The chain recombines TRBV7-8 with TRBJ1-6, with 7 bases lining up with TRBD1. Trimming took 5 bases from V and 6 from J; bases not matched to a gene: 7. There are 15 residues in the CDR3. Germline V gene lookup returns CDR1 SGHVS and CDR2 FQNEAQ. In nucleotides, the CDR3 is TGTGCCAGCAGCAGCAAGGGGGCGCTTAATTCACCCCTCCACTTT. Its protein product is CASSSKGALNSPLHF.

Turning to this clonotype: A much larger clone lies a single base off, so this may be a read error. This chain links TRBV25-1 with TRBJ2-7; tentative D call: TRBD2 (5 bases). The end of the DNA aligns better with TRBJ2-4, so the J call may be wrong. Germline CDR1 MGHDK, CDR2 SYGVNS. CDR3 size: 16 residues. The CDR3 DNA follows: TGTGCCAGCAGTGAAAGCGAGGGAAGGACCAGAAACATTCAGTACTTC. Its protein is CASSESEGRTRNIQYF.

This clonotype was recorded only once. Here the CDR3 reads CASSPAVVNTEAFF. The CDR3 DNA reads as TGTGCCAGCAGCCCGGCTGTTGTGAACACTGAAGCTTTCTTT. The V and J genes are TRBV7-9 and TRBJ1-1; D not certain. Germline V gene lookup returns CDR1 SEHNR and CDR2 FQNEAQ (reference sequence). Trimming stripped 5 bases from V and 0 bases from J, with 10 bases between. This CDR3 has 14 residues.

V gene TRBV4-1 combines with J gene TRBJ2-7; D unresolved. V lost 0 bases to trimming and J lost 1 base, with 13 bases between them. The CDR3 is 16 amino acids. CDR1 is MGHRA and CDR2 is YSYEKL in the germline V gene. The DNA of the CDR3 is TGCGCCAGCAGCCAAGATACGGCAAAAGGGTCCTACGAGCAGTACTTC. This codes for CASSQDTAKGSYEQYF.

This clonotype has more than one count but fewer than ten. This chain links TRBV6-2 or TRBV6-3 with TRBJ2-7; D gene uncertain. The V and J ends lost 4 bases and 3 bases respectively, with 10 bases between them. The CDR3 runs to 13 residues. CDR1 is MNHEY, CDR2 SVGEGT, per germline. The CDR3 is CASSFDPLYEQYF. The CDR3 nucleotides read TGTGCCAGCAGTTTCGATCCCCTCTACGAGCAGTACTTC.

V gene TRBV20-1 combines with J gene TRBJ2-2, with 7 bases identical to TRBD2. The germline CDR1 and CDR2 sequences are DFQATT and SNEGSKA (reference sequence). The V and J ends lost 6 bases and 0 bases, in that order; junction bases with no gene match: 13. The CDR3 extends over 17 amino acids. CDR3 sequence reads: CSANGNPSGTNTGELFF. The DNA of the CDR3 is TGCAGTGCAAATGGAAACCCTAGCGGAACGAACACCGGGGAGCTGTTTTTT.

V is TRBV30 and J is TRBJ1-2; a weak D match, TRBD1 (5 bases). The ends were cut back, 8 bases at V and 8 bases at J, with 15 bases in the middle. Germline V gene data show CDR1 as GTSNPN and CDR2 as SVGIG (reference sequence). This CDR3 is 11 amino acids long. Written as DNA, the CDR3 is TGTGCCGGGACCCGGACGTTAGGCTACACCTTC. Translation gives CAGTRTLGYTF.

The chain couples TRBV11-2 to TRBJ2-2, with a possible D match to TRBD2 (6 bases). The CDR3 is made up of 12 amino acids. Germline V gene lookup returns CDR1 SGHAT and CDR2 FQNNGV. Trimming took 10 bases from V and 7 from J, leaving 13 bases between them. CDR3 protein: CATMGGYGELFF. The CDR3, as DNA: TGTGCCACCATGGGGGGATACGGGGAGCTGTTTTTT.

V gene TRBV4-3 combines with J gene TRBJ2-5, with TRBD1 identical over 8 bases. TRBJ2-7 matches the DNA end more closely, so the J call is doubtful. Germline CDR1 and CDR2: LGHNA and YSLEER. This CDR3 has 16 amino acids. The CDR3 protein is CASSPNLDRASGEQYF. The CDR3 bases are TGCGCCAGCAGCCCCAACCTGGACAGGGCCTCTGGCGAGCAGTACTTC.

This clonotype was detected a few times. The V call is TRBV7-2, the J call TRBJ2-7, with D perhaps being TRBD1 or TRBD2 (5 bases each). V shed 4 bases and J shed 1 base, with 14 bases lying between them. This CDR3 comprises 15 residues. The germline V gene has CDR1 SGHTA and CDR2 FQGNSA. DNA for the CDR3: TGTGCCAGCAGCTCATACCGGGACGGATCCTACGAGCAGTACTTC. Translated: CASSSYRDGSYEQYF. Full variable domain (outside the CDR3, taken from reference TRBV7-2 and TRBJ2-7): GAGVSQSPSNKVTEKGKDVELRCDPISGHTALYWYRQSLGQGLEFLIYFQGNSAPDKSGLPSDRFSAERTGGSVSTLTIQRTQQEDSAVYLCASSSYRDGSYEQYFGPGTRLTVT.

The chain uses TRBV28 and TRBJ1-2; D is unresolved. CDR1 and CDR2 from the germline V gene are MDHEN and SYDVKM. V lost 7 bases and J 11 bases, leaving 14 bases between the germline ends. The CDR3 is 11 residues long. The CDR3 spells CASTFRHSYTF. The CDR3, as DNA: TGTGCCAGCACCTTCCGCCACAGTTACACCTTC.

This clonotype occurred a few times. The chain uses TRBV5-5 and TRBJ2-7, with 8 bases aligning to TRBD2. CDR1 is SGHKS, CDR2 YYEKEE, per germline (reference sequence). The CDR3 contains 17 residues. V dropped 5 bases and J dropped 1; count of bases not matched to a gene: 14. CDR3 protein: CASRLEAGTRKSYEQYF. CDR3 in DNA: TGTGCCAGCAGGCTGGAGGCTGGGACTAGAAAATCCTACGAGCAGTACTTC.

The chain carries TRBV30 and TRBJ2-5; D is ambiguous. Germline CDR1 reads GTSNPN; CDR2 reads SVGIG (reference sequence). Trimming removed 4 bases at V and 5 bases at J, with 20 bases between. This CDR3 region has 15 residues. The CDR3 region has the DNA TGTGCCTGGACCCTCGGGCGACCAGTCTCGGAGACCCAGTACTTC. Its translation is CAWTLGRPVSETQYF. The full variable domain, rest sourced from reference TRBV30 and TRBJ2-5, is SQTIHQWPATLVQPVGSPLSLECTVEGTSNPNLYWYRQAAGRGLQLLFYSVGIGQISSEVPQNLSASRPQDRQFILSSKKLLLSDSGFYLCAWTLGRPVSETQYFGPGTRLLVL.

J is TRBJ1-2 and V is TRBV28, with D tentatively TRBD1 (6 bases). The CDR3 length is 15 residues. V lost 6 bases and J 2 bases, leaving 16 bases between the germline ends. The V gene's germline CDR1 is MDHEN and CDR2 SYDVKM. This CDR3 is CASRQQGLLNYGYTF. The DNA of the CDR3 is TGTGCCAGCAGGCAGCAGGGGCTTTTAAACTATGGCTACACCTTC.

The chain uses TRBV11-1 and TRBJ2-1; TRBD2 aligns across 9 bases. The CDR3 extends over 18 amino acids. Germline V gives CDR1 SGHAT, CDR2 FQDESV (reference sequence). V was pared by 5 bases and J by 5 bases, with 16 bases of the junction left unmatched. The CDR3, as DNA: TGTGCCAGCAGCCCCGAAGGCGGGAGGGCGGCCCGGGACAATGAGCAGTTCTTC. It translates to CASSPEGGRAARDNEQFF.